These 13 T cell receptor beta chains share one sample of origin, sequenced in a study of human T cells and chemical hapten exposure. The time point here: patch test 2, 6 weeks after DPC sensitization. The treatment was: therapeutic diphenylcyclopropenone sensitization with weekly scalp DPC. TCRdb re-called the RACE reads with MiXCR, one entry per CDR3 protein. The sample records under 450,000 distinct CDR3 sequences, about 6% being singletons. The sequencing used whole blood, collected in connection with sensitization to the hapten diphenylcyclopropenone (DPC). All receptors come from a woman under 30 with alopecia areata. Some clones in this sample may be carry-over from other donors' samples.

This clonotype was detected ten times or more. The chain has TRBV7-9 and TRBJ1-4; no reliable D call. This CDR3 comprises 16 residues. CDR1 and CDR2 (germline): SEHNR, FQNEAQ (reference sequence). Trimming left V 0 bases short and J 0 bases short, with 8 bases between. The CDR3 nucleotides are TGTGCCAGCAGCTTAGCGGGAGTGGCAACTAATGAAAAACTGTTTTTT. This encodes CASSLAGVATNEKLFF.

This clonotype was detected only a few times. The chain links TRBV2 to TRBJ1-1, with 8 bases that match TRBD1. After removal of 1 base from V and 6 bases from J, the junction contained 13 bases not matched to a gene. The CDR3 has 17 residues. Germline CDR1 is SNHLY and CDR2 is FYNNEI. The CDR3 is CASSEEGAQGAVPEAFF. CDR3 nucleotide sequence: TGTGCCAGCAGTGAAGAAGGGGCTCAGGGGGCGGTCCCTGAAGCTTTCTTT.

This clonotype was counted between two and nine times. The chain recombines TRBV6-5 with TRBJ2-2; D is ambiguous. V lost 2 bases and J lost 0, with 4 bases in between. This CDR3 is 14 amino acids long. The germline V gene has CDR1 MNHEY and CDR2 SVGAGI. The CDR3: CASSYQANTGELFF. CDR3 nucleotides: TGTGCCAGCAGTTACCAAGCGAACACCGGGGAGCTGTTTTTT.

This chain connects TRBV20-1 to TRBJ2-4, with D maybe TRBD2 (6 bases). This CDR3 contains 13 residues. V gave up 8 bases and J gave up 0 bases, with 11 bases separating them. Germline V gene sequence: CDR1 DFQATT, CDR2 SNEGSKA (reference sequence). In DNA, the CDR3 is TGCAGTAGACTAGATCTAGCCAAAAACATTCAGTACTTC. Its protein product is CSRLDLAKNIQYF.

This clonotype was seen a few times. This chain uses TRBV5-4 with TRBJ2-5; 7 bases are shared with TRBD1. The CDR3 is 14 amino acids. The V gene end was trimmed by 4 bases and the J gene end by 2 bases; junction bases not matched to a gene: 5. In germline, CDR1 is SGHNT, CDR2 YYREEE (reference sequence). The CDR3 nucleotides read TGTGCCAGCAGCACCGGGACAGTACAAGAGACCCAGTACTTC. Translation: CASSTGTVQETQYF. Complete variable domain (other parts from reference TRBV5-4 and TRBJ2-5): ETGVTQSPTHLIKTRGQQVTLRCSSQSGHNTVSWYQQALGQGPQFIFQYYREEENGRGNFPPRFSGLQFPNYSSELNVNALELDDSALYLCASSTGTVQETQYFGPGTRLLVL.

The rearrangement uses TRBV12-3 or TRBV12-4 and TRBJ1-1, with 7 bases that match TRBD1. Germline trimming cut 0 bases from V and 4 bases from J; bases unmatched to any gene: 2. The CDR3 has 14 residues. The CDR3 region has the DNA TGTGCCAGCAGTTTAGCCAGGGGGATCACTGAAGCTTTCTTT. Its protein product is CASSLARGITEAFF.

The table lists this clonotype with many counts. The V and J genes are TRBV24-1 and TRBJ1-4, with a tentative D call TRBD1 (6 bases). Deletions cut 3 bases from V and 8 bases from J, with 18 bases between. Germline-derived CDR1 and CDR2 are KGHDR and SFDVKD. The CDR3 spans 16 residues. The DNA for the CDR3 is TGTGCCACCAGTGATCCTACCAGGGGAAGTGGGGAAAAACTGTTTTTT. Its protein is CATSDPTRGSGEKLFF.

This clonotype was found a few times. This chain joins TRBV4-2 and TRBJ1-2; D is possibly TRBD1 (5 bases). This CDR3 is built from 15 residues. Germline CDR1 LGHNA, CDR2 YNFKEQ. Between the trimmed V and J ends, which lost 2 bases and 4 bases, there was a span of 14 bases. This chain's CDR3 is CASSQLSDSFYGYTF. The CDR3 DNA reads TGTGCCAGCAGCCAACTTTCCGACAGCTTCTATGGCTACACCTTC.

This clonotype has at least ten counts. The V call is TRBV29-1, the J call TRBJ1-1, with TRBD1 matching 10 bases. Trimming cost V 6 bases and J 2 bases; bases outside gene matches: 9. This CDR3 has 15 residues. The germline V gene encodes CDR1 SQVTM and CDR2 ANQGSEA. In DNA form, the CDR3 reads TGCAGCGTGGCCGACAGGGGGCGCGGAAACACTGAAGCTTTCTTT. Translating it yields CSVADRGRGNTEAFF.

In its sample, this clonotype was seen a few times. This chain joins TRBV14 and TRBJ2-7; D is perhaps TRBD1 (5 bases). With 4 bases removed from V and 6 bases from J, the gap between germline ends came to 10 bases. The CDR3 length is 12 residues. Germline CDR1 reads SGHDN; CDR2 reads FVKESK. In DNA, the CDR3 is TGTGCCAGCAGCCCGCAAAGGGGCGAGCAGTACTTC. Protein sequence: CASSPQRGEQYF.

This clonotype has just a few counts. The chain joins TRBV5-4 to TRBJ2-3, with 9 bases fitting TRBD1. Germline assignment: CDR1 SGHNT and CDR2 YYREEE (reference sequence). There are 17 residues in the CDR3. V shed 5 bases and J 3 bases; nucleotides not matched to a gene: 13. The CDR3 protein is CASRHSRWDRATDTQYF. Written as DNA, the CDR3 is TGTGCCAGCAGGCACTCCCGCTGGGACAGGGCGACAGATACGCAGTATTTT.

This clonotype occurred many times. J is TRBJ1-4 and V is TRBV28; tentatively, D is TRBD1 (6 bases). The V gene lost 3 bases and the J gene lost 0 bases, with 20 bases spanning the gap. CDR1 and CDR2 from the germline V gene are MDHEN and SYDVKM. The CDR3 spans 19 residues. Here the CDR3 DNA reads TGTGCCAGCAGTTTGGGAGTCAGGGGAGTTAGAGCAACTAATGAAAAACTGTTTTTT. Protein product: CASSLGVRGVRATNEKLFF.

In this sample, this clonotype turned up many times. The J gene is TRBJ1-2, the V gene TRBV20-1, with unresolved D. This CDR3 is built from 8 residues. In germline, CDR1 is DFQATT, CDR2 SNEGSKA (reference sequence). The V end was cut by 0 bases, the J end by 10 bases, with 0 bases between. The CDR3 DNA is TGCAGTGCTAGAGACTACACCTTC. It is translated as CSARDYTF.